This T cell receptor beta chain was captured in a study of blood T cell repertoires in COVID-19 (dated by TCRdb to 2018 to 2020). Regarding the research as a whole: Samples covering the acute and convalescent phases of COVID-19 were provided by collaborators in the United States, Italy and Spain. The material from the prospective study consisted of cDNA or gDNA derived from T cells, B-cell-depleted T cells, or PBMCs. The dataset comprised deeply sampled blood TCRbeta repertoires from subjects exposed to, actively infected with, or recovered from COVID-19. A freely available public database, intended as a resource for researchers studying the immune response to SARS-CoV-2, is where the repertoires were released. Samples came from the ongoing ImmuneRACE study (first 160 participants) plus 1,254 subjects from 6 global collaborators. Nearly every sample came with metadata listing a de-identified subject ID, COVID-19 status, age in years and sex. Where available, HLA class I and class II types were taken from metadata supplied by the sample provider and were not determined by assay-based typing.

Results the study describes overall, beyond this receptor: The quantity of clinical and demographic metadata differed by source and by participant and was supplied without curation.

CDR1 and CDR2 are read off the germline V gene (reference sequence) as SEHNR and FQNEAQ. Taken from cysteine to phenylalanine, the CDR3 has 13 residues. This entry keeps only the CDR3 DNA: 39 bases, framed from base 1. The immunoSEQ Assay, a bias-controlled multiplex PCR, was used to amplify TCRbeta CDR3 regions from genomic DNA. The study's own analysis went as follows. Nucleated cell counts per sample were estimated from amplification of reference gene primers within the assay. Sequence reads were collapsed and filtered to measure the absolute abundance of every unique TCRbeta CDR3 rearrangement. For each sample, productive Simpson clonality was calculated as the square root of Simpson's diversity index across productive rearrangements. TCRdb carries this immuneACCESS record with in-frame sequences only. Its versions omit some clonotypes, under half of them owing to an unresolved V gene in the studies checked, with the rest unexplained. The DNA gave D and trimming, while V, J and clone size come from that table. The sample table records 40,000 to 45,000 clones; over 85% of these occur just once. The leading ten clones occupy about 0.4% of the sample.

The count of this clone is one. What antigen it recognizes has not been identified. A junction boundary mismatches the germline segment, possibly from a read error. One collaborating source in Seattle enrolled patients while the patients were actively infected and followed the patients over time throughout the course of disease. Collaborating institutions collected whole blood in K2EDTA tubes following their own protocols. For TCRbeta analysis, collaborators shipped samples in one of three forms: frozen whole blood, isolated PBMCs, or DNA extracted from either of those sample types. The sample comprised peripheral blood. This receptor was identified in a man in his forties or fifties with COVID-19, enrolled during active disease. In this chain, TRBV7-9 is recombined with TRBJ2-7, with 7 bases matching TRBD1. At the DNA level, the sequence is TGTGCCAGCAGCTCTCCTAGGACAGGCCTCTCATTCTTC. It is translated as CASSSPRTGLSFF.